The 29 T cell receptor beta chains presented below share a single source sample, sequenced in a study of CD8 T cells in ankylosing spondylitis. General study points: Typical of ankylosing spondylitis blood, it appeared, was a TCR beta motif of roughly eight highly homologous variants.

In TCRdb, the 5' RACE reads were re-called with MiXCR into one record per CDR3 protein. The sample consists of 800,000 to 900,000 distinct CDR3 sequences, 10% to 15% of them appearing once. No antigen is known for these receptors. Sequenced material: blood, either unsorted or a sorted T cell fraction (not recorded which). The receptors stem from a male donor with ankylosing spondylitis.

This clonotype was seen a few times. The chain uses TRBV20-1 and TRBJ2-7, with TRBD1 as a possible D gene (5 bases). Trimming shortened V by 1 base and J by 2 bases, and 9 bases separated the two germline ends. The CDR3 is made up of 13 amino acids. Per germline, CDR1 DFQATT and CDR2 SNEGSKA (reference sequence). The CDR3 DNA follows: TGCAGTGCTAGAGGGCCAGGGCCCTACGAGCAGTACTTC. Translated, it gives CSARGPGPYEQYF.

Only a few counts were recorded for this clonotype. The CDR3 here is CSASRTIQETQYF. In DNA form, the CDR3 reads TGCAGTGCCAGCCGGACTATACAAGAGACCCAGTACTTC. V and J are TRBV20-1 and TRBJ2-5; D is possibly TRBD2 (6 bases). CDR3 length: 13 amino acids. V was clipped by 6 bases and J by 2 bases, with 13 bases between them. CDR1 is DFQATT and CDR2 is SNEGSKA in the germline V gene (reference sequence).

At least ten counts were recorded for this clonotype. The chain joins TRBV12-3 or TRBV12-4 to TRBJ1-1, with D perhaps TRBD1 (5 bases). The CDR3 totals 13 residues. With 4 bases removed from V and 7 bases from J, the gap between germline ends came to 13 bases. The CDR3 nucleotides are TGTGCCAGCAGTTCAGGGACCTGGGGTGAAGCTTTCTTT. Translation gives CASSSGTWGEAFF.

This clonotype has more than one count but fewer than ten. V gene TRBV20-1 combines with J gene TRBJ2-7, with D perhaps TRBD2 (6 bases). This CDR3 spans 13 amino acids. Per the germline V gene, CDR1 is DFQATT and CDR2 is SNEGSKA (reference sequence). Trimming cost V 5 bases and J 2 bases, with 13 bases left between them. The CDR3 DNA sequence: TGCAGTGCTGGTAGCGGAGGGACCTACGAGCAGTACTTC. It encodes CSAGSGGTYEQYF.

This clonotype occurred many times. This sequence joins TRBV10-3 and TRBJ2-7; 9 nucleotides match TRBD2. The CDR3 loop spans 16 amino acids. CDR1 and CDR2 from the germline V gene are ENHRY and SYGVKD. Trimming took 1 base from V and 5 from J; bases not matched to a gene: 9. This chain's CDR3 is CAISELPSGRFNEQYF. For the CDR3, the DNA is TGTGCCATCAGTGAGTTACCCAGCGGGAGGTTCAACGAGCAGTACTTC.

This clonotype was seen many times. V and J are TRBV29-1 and TRBJ2-3; 9 bases map to TRBD2. CDR1 and CDR2 (germline): SQVTM, ANQGSEA. The CDR3 covers 15 residues. J was trimmed by 2 bases and V by 7 bases; bases with no gene match: 10. The CDR3 DNA follows: TGCAGCGCCCTCCCGGCGGGGGGGCCCACAGATACGCAGTATTTT. The encoded protein is CSALPAGGPTDTQYF.

The gene calls are TRBV29-1 and TRBJ2-1; 11 bases line up with TRBD2. This CDR3 is built from 17 residues. V shed 4 bases, J shed 3 bases, and the junction held 11 bases outside the gene matches. The germline CDR1 and CDR2 sequences are SQVTM and ANQGSEA. The CDR3 is CSVVGVAGGRGYNEQFF. The CDR3 nucleotides are TGCAGCGTTGTAGGGGTAGCGGGAGGGCGGGGCTACAATGAGCAGTTCTTC.

This clonotype was detected many times. The chain joins TRBV5-1 to TRBJ2-5; the D is unclear. Germline V lookup: CDR1 SGHRS, CDR2 YFSETQ. V shed 0 bases and J shed 9 bases, with 9 bases lying between them. The CDR3 is 12 residues long. This chain's CDR3 is CASSLVGAAQYF. DNA for the CDR3: TGCGCCAGCAGCTTGGTTGGCGCGGCCCAGTACTTC. The full variable domain, its missing parts supplied by reference TRBV5-1 and TRBJ2-5, is KAGVTQTPRYLIKTRGQQVTLSCSPISGHRSVSWYQQTPGQGLQFLFEYFSETQRNKGNFPGRFSGRQFSNSRSEMNVSTLELGDSALYLCASSLVGAAQYFGPGTRLLVL.

The genes are TRBV10-3 and TRBJ1-6; TRBD1 might be the D (6 bases). Germline-derived CDR1 and CDR2 are ENHRY and SYGVKD. Trimming removed 6 bases from V and 1 base from J, with 7 bases in between. The CDR3 covers 14 residues. CDR3 loop: CAISQGSYNSPLHF. The DNA of the CDR3 is TGTGCCATCAGCCAGGGGTCCTATAATTCACCCCTCCACTTT.

The chain joins TRBV7-9 to TRBJ2-7; 7 bases map to TRBD2. CDR1 and CDR2 from the germline V gene are SEHNR and FQNEAQ (reference sequence). The CDR3 runs 16 residues. Trimming cost V 4 bases and J 6 bases; bases outside gene matches: 15. The CDR3 sequence is CASSSYRTRNSVEQYF. The CDR3 DNA reads TGTGCCAGCAGCTCTTATAGGACTAGGAACTCGGTCGAGCAGTACTTC.

This clonotype turned up a few times. The CDR3, as DNA: TGTGCCAGCAGCACCGGACAGCTGGCCTACGAGCAGTACTTC. It encodes CASSTGQLAYEQYF. The chain links TRBV7-9 to TRBJ2-7; D possibly corresponds to TRBD1 (6 bases). The CDR3 contains 14 residues. The V and J ends lost 5 bases and 2 bases respectively, with 13 bases between them. Germline assignment: CDR1 SEHNR and CDR2 FQNEAQ (reference sequence). The whole variable domain, filled in from reference TRBV7-9 and TRBJ2-7, reads DTGVSQNPRHKITKRGQNVTFRCDPISEHNRLYWYRQTLGQGPEFLTYFQNEAQLEKSRLLSDRFSAERPKGSFSTLEIQRTEQGDSAMYLCASSTGQLAYEQYFGPGTRLTVT.

This clonotype was observed a few times. CDR3 sequence: CATSRSQTSWTEAFF. In nucleotides, the CDR3 is TGTGCCACCAGCAGATCCCAGACATCATGGACTGAAGCTTTCTTT. The V gene is TRBV15, the J gene TRBJ1-1; D gene uncertain. Trimming cost V 2 bases and J 5 bases, with 15 bases left between them. CDR3 length: 15 residues. Germline loops: CDR1 LNHNV, CDR2 YYDKDF (reference sequence).

V gene TRBV20-1 combines with J gene TRBJ1-5, with a weak D call TRBD1 (6 bases). Germline V gene lookup returns CDR1 DFQATT and CDR2 SNEGSKA (reference sequence). V lost 1 base and J lost 4, with 11 bases in between. The CDR3 has 14 amino acids. The CDR3 coding sequence is TGCAGTGCTAGAGCCTTTACAGGGAATCAGCCCCAGCATTTT. As protein: CSARAFTGNQPQHF.

This clonotype was seen repeatedly, ten times or more. This chain uses TRBV29-1 with TRBJ1-4, with a possible D match to TRBD1 (5 bases). The CDR3 length is 12 residues. Germline values: CDR1 SQVTM, CDR2 ANQGSEA. V dropped 4 bases and J dropped 8 bases, with 11 bases sitting between them. CDR3 in amino acids: CSVGGTPEKLFF. The CDR3, as DNA: TGCAGCGTTGGGGGGACTCCCGAAAAACTGTTTTTT.

J is TRBJ2-7 and V is TRBV7-8, with 9 bases that match TRBD1. Trimming removed 5 bases from V and 6 bases from J; junction bases left unmatched: 23. The length of the CDR3 is 19 residues. Germline loops: CDR1 SGHVS, CDR2 FQNEAQ. The CDR3 DNA is TGTGCCAGCAGCCACCGAGCACGACGATCCGGGACAGGGAGATTCGAGCAGTACTTC. Amino acids: CASSHRARRSGTGRFEQYF.

Ten or more counts support this clonotype. V is TRBV15 and J is TRBJ1-2, with D unclear. The germline CDR1 and CDR2 sequences are LNHNV and YYDKDF (reference sequence). V lost 1 base and J lost 5, with 8 bases in between. The CDR3 sequence is 13 residues long. As DNA, the CDR3 is TGTGCCACCAGCAGAGGTACCGAATATGGCTACACCTTC. Translated, it gives CATSRGTEYGYTF.

The rearrangement joins TRBV20-1 to TRBJ2-3; D may be TRBD2 (5 bases). The length of the CDR3 is 15 residues. CDR1 DFQATT and CDR2 SNEGSKA come from the germline V gene (reference sequence). V lost 5 bases, J lost 2 bases, and 17 bases lay in between. In nucleotides, the CDR3 is TGCAGTGCTTCGGCCAAAGGACTGGTCACAGATACGCAGTATTTT. This codes for CSASAKGLVTDTQYF.

The sample holds a few counts of this clonotype. The rearrangement joins TRBV5-5 to TRBJ2-3; D may be TRBD2 (6 bases). The V and J ends lost 3 bases and 0 bases respectively, with 17 bases between them. Germline-derived CDR1 and CDR2 are SGHKS and YYEKEE (reference sequence). CDR3 length equals 17 residues. The CDR3, as DNA: TGTGCCAGCAGCTCTCCCCTACGGGGGTCTAGCACAGATACGCAGTATTTT. Its protein product is CASSSPLRGSSTDTQYF.

This clonotype was seen a few times. This chain joins TRBV27 and TRBJ2-7, with D perhaps TRBD1 (5 bases). Germline-derived CDR1 and CDR2 are MNHEY and SMNVEV (reference sequence). V was shortened by 3 bases and J by 3 bases, with 12 bases between the two germline ends. The CDR3 totals 14 residues. The CDR3 DNA is TGTGCCAGCAGTTTTTGGGGCACCAACTACGAGCAGTACTTC. Translating it yields CASSFWGTNYEQYF.

The V call is TRBV12-3 or TRBV12-4, the J call TRBJ1-4; 7 bases match TRBD1. V lost 3 bases to trimming and J lost 5 bases; unmatched junction nucleotides: 3. CDR3 length: 14 amino acids. The CDR3 region has the DNA TGTGCCAGCAGTTTCGACAGGGTGAATGAAAAACTGTTTTTT. Its protein product is CASSFDRVNEKLFF.

J is TRBJ2-1 and V is TRBV5-1, with D possibly TRBD2 on 6 matching bases. CDR1 and CDR2 from the germline V gene are SGHRS and YFSETQ. V shed 1 base and J shed 2 bases, with 16 bases lying between them. The CDR3 runs to 17 residues. CDR3 sequence (DNA): TGCGCCAGCAGCTTGTTTAAGGACGGGACTCCCTACAATGAGCAGTTCTTC. The encoded protein is CASSLFKDGTPYNEQFF.

The chain links TRBV28 to TRBJ2-3; D tentatively reads TRBD1 or TRBD2 (5 bases each). The CDR3 is 15 amino acids. CDR1 is MDHEN and CDR2 is SYDVKM in the germline V gene. V lost 4 bases and J lost 3, with 14 bases in between. In DNA form, the CDR3 reads TGTGCCAGCAGTTCAAGGGGACGACAAACAGATACGCAGTATTTT. Amino acid sequence: CASSSRGRQTDTQYF.

This clonotype was seen a handful of times. This chain connects TRBV5-1 to TRBJ2-7; a possible D gene is TRBD1 (6 bases). The V gene lost 0 bases and the J gene lost 3 bases, with 10 bases spanning the gap. CDR1 SGHRS and CDR2 YFSETQ come from the germline V gene. CDR3 length equals 14 residues. The CDR3 sequence is CASSLVAGDYEQYF. CDR3 nucleotides: TGCGCCAGCAGCTTGGTTGCAGGGGACTACGAGCAGTACTTC. The variable domain in full, with the rest retrieved from reference TRBV5-1 and TRBJ2-7, is KAGVTQTPRYLIKTRGQQVTLSCSPISGHRSVSWYQQTPGQGLQFLFEYFSETQRNKGNFPGRFSGRQFSNSRSEMNVSTLELGDSALYLCASSLVAGDYEQYFGPGTRLTVT.

At least ten counts were recorded for this clonotype. V usage is TRBV29-1 and J usage is TRBJ2-7; 8 positions agree with TRBD2. Germline V lookup: CDR1 SQVTM, CDR2 ANQGSEA. With 3 bases clipped from V and 6 bases from J, the junction kept 7 bases outside the gene matches. The CDR3 sequence is 13 residues long. CDR3 sequence reads: CSVDEGLAGEQYF. The CDR3 bases are TGCAGCGTTGACGAAGGACTAGCCGGCGAGCAGTACTTC.

In this sample, this clonotype turned up many times. V gene TRBV3-1 combines with J gene TRBJ1-1; no firm D call. The length of the CDR3 is 15 residues. Trimming shortened V by 4 bases and J by 1 base, and 13 bases separated the two germline ends. Germline-derived CDR1 and CDR2 are LGHDT and YNNKEL (reference sequence). The CDR3 sequence is CASSPGLLSNTEAFF. The CDR3 coding sequence is TGTGCCAGCAGCCCCGGACTCTTATCGAACACTGAAGCTTTCTTT.

This clonotype was seen at least ten times. The chain carries TRBV7-2 and TRBJ2-1, with D perhaps matching TRBD2 (6 bases). The V and J ends lost 5 bases and 9 bases respectively, with 20 bases between them. The CDR3 totals 15 residues. The germline V gene encodes CDR1 SGHTA and CDR2 FQGNSA. As DNA, the CDR3 is TGTGCCAGCAGCACGCCGTCGGGGGTAGCTCTTGAGCAGTTCTTC. Encoded protein: CASSTPSGVALEQFF.

V usage is TRBV5-1 and J usage is TRBJ2-3; tentatively, D is TRBD1 or TRBD2 (5 bases each). Trimming took off 4 bases at V and 2 bases at J, with 17 bases between the two ends. The CDR3 contains 16 residues. CDR1 SGHRS and CDR2 YFSETQ come from the germline V gene. In DNA form, the CDR3 reads TGCGCCAGCAGCCCGGGACCCACTCACCACACAGATACGCAGTATTTT. Encoded protein: CASSPGPTHHTDTQYF.

This clonotype was seen repeatedly, ten times or more. This sequence joins TRBV5-1 and TRBJ2-5, with D possibly matching TRBD1 (5 bases). The germline V gene has CDR1 SGHRS and CDR2 YFSETQ. Trimming left V 3 bases short and J 5 bases short, with 17 bases between. The CDR3 covers 15 residues. CDR3 nucleotides: TGCGCCAGCAGCTCAGGGCTCTACCAGGCGGAGACCCAGTACTTC. Amino acids: CASSSGLYQAETQYF.

The chain links TRBV10-1 to TRBJ2-1, with TRBD2 as a possible D gene (6 bases). The germline V gene encodes CDR1 WNHNN and CDR2 SYGVQD (reference sequence). CDR3 size: 16 residues. Trimming took 0 bases from V and 0 from J, leaving 9 bases between them. The CDR3 here is CASSESAGLSYNEQFF. The CDR3 DNA follows: TGCGCCAGCAGTGAGTCGGCGGGACTCTCCTACAATGAGCAGTTCTTC.